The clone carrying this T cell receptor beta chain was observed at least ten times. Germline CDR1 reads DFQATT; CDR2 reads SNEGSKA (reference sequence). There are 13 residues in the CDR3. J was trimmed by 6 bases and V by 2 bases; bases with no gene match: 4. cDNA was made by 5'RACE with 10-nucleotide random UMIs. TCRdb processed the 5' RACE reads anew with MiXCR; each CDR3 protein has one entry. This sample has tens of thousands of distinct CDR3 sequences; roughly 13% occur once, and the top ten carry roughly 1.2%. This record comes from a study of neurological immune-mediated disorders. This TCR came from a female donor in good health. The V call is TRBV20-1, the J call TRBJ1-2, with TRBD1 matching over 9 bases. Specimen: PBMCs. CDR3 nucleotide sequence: TGCAGTGCTAGATGGGGACAGGGTGATGGCTACACCTTC. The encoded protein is CSARWGQGDGYTF.